This TCR beta chain was obtained from a study of cytomegalovirus exposure and HLA in healthy donors. Germline V gene data show CDR1 as LGHNA and CDR2 as YSLEER. The ends were cut back, 1 base at V and 0 bases at J, with 7 bases in the middle. The CDR3 is 15 residues long. Worth noting for this clone: The target antigen is unknown.

The PCR employed 60 Vbeta primers together with 13 Jbeta primers. Data came from immunoSEQ multiplex PCR; TCRdb stores just in-frame clones and leaves some out. The sample consists of roughly 190,000 clones, 70% to 80% of them appearing once. Study-level points and caveats: For most subjects, TCR beta sequences were reported to predict HLA-A and HLA-B alleles with accuracy. Using the classifier, cytomegalovirus status was reportedly diagnosed with high specificity and sensitivity. According to a later analysis, donors in an Asian-associated ancestry cluster reportedly had fewer N-insertions than the roughly 640-donor mean. In an earlier analysis, in some 600 donors, most V segments appeared productive either ~87% or ~30% of the time.

This clonotype was obtained from a woman aged 25 to 45 in good health and CMV-seropositive. The chain is built from TRBV4-3 and TRBJ1-3, with no clear D. Sequencing was done on a sample of PBMCs. This chain's CDR3 is CASSQGLNSGNTIYF. The CDR3 bases are TGCGCCAGCAGCCAAGGACTGAACTCTGGAAACACCATATATTTT.